This TCR beta chain originates from a study of beta chain features in type 1 diabetes. Study information: Healthy donors resembled patients in age, gender and cell yields. Study observations and caveats: All four CD4+ subsets from Type 1 diabetes patients carried moderately but significantly shorter TCRB CDR3s.

What was sequenced were expressed TCRB transcripts, since all of the isolated RNA had been reverse transcribed. Repertoires were generated with immunoSEQ multiplex PCR, while TCRdb's copy carries only in-frame clones and drops some. The table shows fewer than 900,000 clones, with roughly 15% occurring only once. As concerns this clone: Its specificity is not known.

There are 17 residues in the CDR3. V lost 0 bases to trimming and J lost 4 bases, with 18 bases between them. Germline V CDR1 and CDR2: SGHDN, FVKESK. The sequence came from a woman younger than 30 in good health. This chain uses TRBV14 with TRBJ1-1; D uncertain. The specimen was naive CD4+ T cells from blood. The CDR3 DNA reads TGTGCCAGCAGCCAAGACGCCTTTGGCGTTTCCCTCACTGAAGCTTTCTTT. It codes for CASSQDAFGVSLTEAFF.